The 32 T cell receptor beta chains below all came from one sample that was sequenced in a study of blood T cell repertoires in COVID-19. Produced via immunoSEQ multiplex PCR; TCRdb's table is partial and in-frame only. The sample has about 350,000 clones, almost 90% seen once. The source material was peripheral blood. The source is a woman aged 70 to 79 with COVID-19, enrolled during active disease.

This chain uses TRBV6-5 with TRBJ1-2; D might be TRBD1 (6 bases). Germline V gene sequence: CDR1 MNHEY, CDR2 SVGAGI. The CDR3 is 14 amino acids. V was pared by 2 bases and J by 4 bases, with 11 bases between. The CDR3 nucleotides read TGTGCCAGCAGTTACAGGACAGAGTTCTATGGCTACACCTTC. Protein: CASSYRTEFYGYTF.

The V call is TRBV10-1, the J call TRBJ1-6; 7 bases line up with TRBD1. Germline V gene data show CDR1 as WNHNN and CDR2 as SYGVQD (reference sequence). V lost 2 bases and J lost 9; bases outside the gene matches: 13. There are 17 residues in the CDR3. Here the CDR3 DNA reads TGCGCCAGCAGTGAGCCCGACAGGGTTTCAGGAAGTTCACCCCTCCACTTT. Its protein product is CASSEPDRVSGSSPLHF.

CDR3: CASSRMGHEQYF. The CDR3 coding sequence is TGTGCCAGCAGCCGGATGGGCCACGAGCAGTACTTC. The rearrangement joins TRBV12-3 or TRBV12-4 to TRBJ2-7; D uncertain. The CDR3 runs to 12 residues. The V end was cut by 6 bases, the J end by 5 bases, with 11 bases between.

This chain uses TRBV7-2 with TRBJ2-7; 11 bases agree with TRBD2. The J segment lost 1 base and the V segment lost 5 bases, leaving 4 bases of the junction unmatched. The germline V gene encodes CDR1 SGHTA and CDR2 FQGNSA. This CDR3 is 15 amino acids long. The CDR3 coding sequence is TGTGCCAGCAGCGAACTAGCGGGGGTTTCCTACGAGCAGTACTTC. This codes for CASSELAGVSYEQYF. Supplemented by reference TRBV7-2 and TRBJ2-7, the full variable domain reads GAGVSQSPSNKVTEKGKDVELRCDPISGHTALYWYRQSLGQGLEFLIYFQGNSAPDKSGLPSDRFSAERTGGSVSTLTIQRTQQEDSAVYLCASSELAGVSYEQYFGPGTRLTVT.

The V and J genes are TRBV5-1 and TRBJ1-6, with no clear D. The V gene lost 5 bases and the J gene lost 5 bases, with 11 bases spanning the gap. The CDR3 has 14 residues. CDR1 and CDR2 (germline): SGHRS, YFSETQ. The CDR3 sequence is CASRLVADNSPLHF. CDR3 DNA sequence: TGCGCCAGCAGGCTGGTGGCGGATAATTCACCCCTCCACTTT.

The chain carries TRBV28 and TRBJ2-5; 11 nucleotides agree with TRBD2. CDR1 and CDR2 (germline): MDHEN, SYDVKM. CDR3 length: 16 amino acids. Losses at the gene ends were 7 bases for V and 4 bases for J; bases not matched to a gene: 11. The CDR3: CASTLAGGMVGETQYF. The CDR3 nucleotides are TGTGCCAGCACCCTAGCGGGGGGAATGGTTGGAGAGACCCAGTACTTC.

This clone was counted once. The chain links TRBV24-1 to TRBJ2-5; the D gene is possibly TRBD1 (6 bases). This CDR3 spans 15 amino acids. CDR1 is KGHDR, CDR2 SFDVKD, per germline. The V and J ends lost 5 bases and 0 bases respectively, with 12 bases between them. CDR3 in amino acids: CATSGATGHQETQYF. DNA for the CDR3: TGTGCCACCAGTGGCGCGACAGGACACCAAGAGACCCAGTACTTC.

The chain links TRBV12-3 or TRBV12-4 to TRBJ1-1; TRBD1 aligns across 8 bases. CDR3 length equals 10 residues. Trimming took 6 bases from V and 10 from J; bases not matched to a gene: 1. The CDR3 sequence: CASSRGRAFF. The DNA for the CDR3 is TGTGCCAGCAGCAGGGGGCGAGCTTTCTTT.

V gene TRBV28 combines with J gene TRBJ2-7; D is undetermined. From germline, CDR1 is MDHEN and CDR2 SYDVKM. The CDR3 has 16 amino acids. Trimming shortened V by 4 bases and J by 6 bases, and 22 bases separated the two germline ends. The CDR3 spells CASSSPTPPARREQYF. CDR3 sequence (DNA): TGTGCCAGCAGTTCCCCTACGCCCCCAGCTAGACGCGAGCAGTACTTC.

This rearrangement joins TRBV6-5 to TRBJ1-1, with TRBD1 identical over 9 bases. The CDR3 runs 15 residues. From germline, CDR1 is MNHEY and CDR2 SVGAGI. Trimming cost V 0 bases and J 12 bases; bases outside gene matches: 11. CDR3 loop: CASSYSTGTGLISFF. In DNA, the CDR3 is TGTGCCAGCAGTTACTCGACGGGGACAGGGCTTATATCTTTCTTT.

This clone occurred a few times. The rearrangement links TRBV27 to TRBJ2-4; TRBD1 matches at 8 bases. Trimming took 6 bases from V and 1 from J; bases not matched to a gene: 5. CDR1 and CDR2 (germline): MNHEY, SMNVEV (reference sequence). CDR3 size: 15 residues. In DNA, the CDR3 is TGTGCCAGCAGCCCGGACAGGGTGGCCAAAAACATTCAGTACTTC. Protein product: CASSPDRVAKNIQYF.

This sequence joins TRBV2 and TRBJ2-5, with TRBD2 identical over 7 bases. The CDR3 sequence is 14 residues long. Germline lookup yields CDR1 SNHLY and CDR2 FYNNEI. V was clipped by 3 bases and J by 6 bases; unmatched bases: 7. This chain's CDR3 is CASSDKTSIQTQYF. The CDR3 region has the DNA TGTGCCAGCAGTGATAAGACTAGCATACAGACCCAGTACTTC.

V gene TRBV6-1 combines with J gene TRBJ1-2; D call uncertain. Trimming left V 0 bases short and J 4 bases short, with 3 bases between. This CDR3 spans 12 amino acids. CDR1 and CDR2 (germline): MNHNS, SASEGT. The CDR3 DNA reads TGTGCCAGCAGTGAAGCTCTCTATGGCTACACCTTC. It is translated as CASSEALYGYTF.

The chain carries TRBV19 and TRBJ2-7; 7 bases line up with TRBD1. CDR1 and CDR2 (germline): LNHDA, SQIVND (reference sequence). The CDR3 extends over 15 amino acids. V was pared by 5 bases and J by 5 bases, with 12 bases of the junction left unmatched. CDR3 sequence reads: CASSPWDRRGNEQYF. The CDR3 bases are TGTGCCAGTAGTCCCTGGGACAGAAGGGGCAACGAGCAGTACTTC. Supplemented by reference TRBV19 and TRBJ2-7, the full variable domain reads DGGITQSPKYLFRKEGQNVTLSCEQNLNHDAMYWYRQDPGQGLRLIYYSQIVNDFQKGDIAEGYSVSREKKESFPLTVTSAQKNPTAFYLCASSPWDRRGNEQYFGPGTRLTVT.

This chain connects TRBV1 to TRBJ2-2; TRBD2, the table's D call, was not compared with the DNA. TRBV1 constitutes a pseudogene. This CDR3 is 16 amino acids long. CDR3 in DNA: TGCACCAGCAGCCAAGACGGGGGAACCCGAACCGGGGAGCTGTTTTTT. Translation: CTSSQDGGTRTGELFF.

The V and J genes are TRBV4-1 and TRBJ1-2; maybe TRBD1 (5 bases). Germline-derived CDR1 and CDR2 are MGHRA and YSYEKL. The CDR3 consists of 14 residues. Trimming left V 3 bases short and J 4 bases short, with 12 bases between. CDR3 coding DNA: TGCGCCAGCAGCCAGGGGAGGGGCGGCTATGGCTACACCTTC. This gives the protein CASSQGRGGYGYTF.

As regards this clone: This same CDR3 is encoded by further DNA sequences in the sample. V gene TRBV7-9 combines with J gene TRBJ1-1; D unresolved. The CDR3 runs 13 residues. Germline V CDR1 and CDR2: SEHNR, FQNEAQ (reference sequence). Trimming took off 1 base at V and 2 bases at J, with 5 bases between the two ends. The DNA of the CDR3 is TGTGCCAGCAGCTTAGTTTTAAACACTGAAGCTTTCTTT. Translating it yields CASSLVLNTEAFF.

V is TRBV29-1 and J is TRBJ2-5; tentatively, D is TRBD2 (6 bases). The germline V gene encodes CDR1 SQVTM and CDR2 ANQGSEA. V was shortened by 5 bases and J by 3 bases, with 10 bases between the two germline ends. The CDR3 is 12 residues long. This CDR3 is CSVSGTEETQYF. In DNA form, the CDR3 reads TGCAGCGTTTCCGGGACTGAAGAGACCCAGTACTTC.

The chain employs TRBV7-3 and TRBJ2-1, with D unclear. The CDR3 extends over 15 amino acids. The germline gives CDR1 SGHTA, CDR2 FQGTGA. V lost 4 bases, J lost 5 bases, and 15 bases lay in between. The chain's CDR3 is CASSSLDPRDNEQFF. For the CDR3, the DNA is TGTGCCAGCAGCTCTCTAGACCCTCGGGACAATGAGCAGTTCTTC.

This clone was seen a few times. J is TRBJ1-5 and V is TRBV4-1; a possible D gene is TRBD1 (5 bases). The CDR3 totals 16 residues. Trimming took 0 bases from V and 4 from J, leaving 13 bases between them. CDR1 is MGHRA and CDR2 is YSYEKL in the germline V gene. This CDR3 reads CASSQDAGPLNQPQHF. CDR3 DNA: TGCGCCAGCAGCCAAGATGCGGGACCTTTAAATCAGCCCCAGCATTTT.

For this clone: This may be a read error: a much more frequent sequence differs by one nucleotide. J is TRBJ1-6 and V is TRBV7-9; D may be TRBD1 (6 bases). V was trimmed by 3 bases and J by 5 bases, leaving 8 bases between them. Germline loops: CDR1 SEHNR, CDR2 FQNEAQ (reference sequence). The CDR3 is made up of 14 amino acids. CDR3 amino acids: CASSLDSDNSPLHF. DNA of the CDR3: TGTGCCAGCAGCTTGGACAGCGATAATTCACCCCTCCACTTT.

The V and J genes are TRBV7-2 and TRBJ1-5; 9 nucleotides align to TRBD1. CDR1 is SGHTA and CDR2 is FQGNSA in the germline V gene. The length of the CDR3 is 15 residues. Germline trimming cut 2 bases from V and 5 bases from J; bases unmatched to any gene: 4. CDR3 sequence reads: CASSLRQGVDQPQHF. CDR3 nucleotides: TGTGCCAGCAGCTTACGACAGGGGGTTGATCAGCCCCAGCATTTT.

A single count supports this clone. The V call is TRBV5-1, the J call TRBJ1-4; weak D call: TRBD1 (5 bases). Trimming left V 7 bases short and J 6 bases short, with 16 bases between. Germline V CDR1 and CDR2: SGHRS, YFSETQ. The length of the CDR3 is 14 residues. CDR3 amino acids: CASSTGHSDEKLFF. The CDR3 DNA reads TGCGCCAGCTCAACCGGACACTCGGATGAAAAACTGTTTTTT.

The J gene is TRBJ1-1, the V gene TRBV19; 8 bases are a match to TRBD1. V shed 5 bases, J shed 8 bases, and the junction held 10 bases outside the gene matches. The CDR3 length is 14 residues. Germline V gene lookup returns CDR1 LNHDA and CDR2 SQIVND (reference sequence). CDR3 bases: TGTGCCAGTAGTCCTCCCACGGACAGGGACGAAGCTTTCTTT. Encoded protein: CASSPPTDRDEAFF.

The gene calls are TRBV28 and TRBJ1-6; D not certain. The V gene lost 5 bases and the J gene lost 0 bases, with 17 bases spanning the gap. CDR3 size: 18 residues. Germline CDR1 reads MDHEN; CDR2 reads SYDVKM. CDR3: CASSLAASKSSYNSPLHF. As DNA, the CDR3 is TGTGCCAGCAGTCTCGCGGCTTCTAAGAGCTCCTATAATTCACCCCTCCACTTT. The variable domain in full, completed from reference TRBV28 and TRBJ1-6, reads DVKVTQSSRYLVKRTGEKVFLECVQDMDHENMFWYRQDPGLGLRLIYFSYDVKMKEKGDIPEGYSVSREKKERFSLILESASTNQTSMYLCASSLAASKSSYNSPLHFGNGTRLTVT.

A single count supports this clone. V is TRBV7-9 and J is TRBJ2-7; D gene uncertain. Trimming took off 3 bases at V and 0 bases at J, with 9 bases between the two ends. The CDR3 spans 14 residues. Germline CDR1 SEHNR, CDR2 FQNEAQ (reference sequence). The CDR3 loop is CASSLKQFSYEQYF. CDR3 bases: TGTGCCAGCAGCTTGAAACAGTTCTCCTACGAGCAGTACTTC.

The chain has TRBV3-1 (or the pseudogene TRBV3-2) and TRBJ1-1; D might be TRBD1 (6 bases). Trimming stripped 4 bases from V and 7 bases from J, with 10 bases between. Looked up from germline, CDR1 is LGHDT and CDR2 is YNNKEL (reference sequence). CDR3 size: 12 residues. The DNA of the CDR3 is TGTGCCAGCAGCCTTGGACAGCGTGAAGCTTTCTTT. Protein product: CASSLGQREAFF.

The chain links TRBV7-3 to TRBJ1-1, with D unresolved. The CDR3 totals 11 residues. Germline V gene lookup returns CDR1 SGHTA and CDR2 FQGTGA. V was shortened by 5 bases and J by 9 bases, with 10 bases between the two germline ends. This chain's CDR3 is CASSQICQAFF. CDR3 coding DNA: TGTGCCAGCAGCCAGATCTGCCAAGCTTTCTTT.

The chain combines TRBV6-6 with TRBJ2-3; D remains unclear. The CDR3 sequence is 14 residues long. Between the trimmed V and J ends, which lost 5 bases and 0 bases, there was a span of 9 bases. Germline V CDR1 and CDR2: MNHNY, SVGAGI (reference sequence). CDR3 sequence (DNA): TGTGCCAGCAGTCTCAGGTTTAGCACAGATACGCAGTATTTT. This encodes CASSLRFSTDTQYF.

The rearrangement joins TRBV7-2 to TRBJ2-7; 9 bases fit TRBD2. The V segment lost 3 bases and the J segment 5 bases; nucleotides outside the gene matches: 5. This CDR3 spans 14 amino acids. Germline V lookup: CDR1 SGHTA, CDR2 FQGNSA. CDR3 sequence reads: CASSFSGGLHEQYF. In nucleotides, the CDR3 is TGTGCCAGCAGCTTCAGCGGGGGGTTGCACGAGCAGTACTTC.

The chain carries TRBV7-9 and TRBJ2-5, with 9 bases identical to TRBD2. In germline, CDR1 is SEHNR, CDR2 FQNEAQ (reference sequence). There are 17 residues in the CDR3. J gave up 2 bases and V 6 bases, and 13 bases lay outside the gene matches. The CDR3 DNA is TGTGCCAGCAGGCATGGGGTAGCGGGGGTGAAACAAGAGACCCAGTACTTC. Amino acid sequence: CASRHGVAGVKQETQYF.

This clone has more than one count but fewer than ten. The J gene is TRBJ1-2, the V gene TRBV5-1, with 9 bases fitting TRBD1. The CDR3 length is 14 residues. Germline V lookup: CDR1 SGHRS, CDR2 YFSETQ. Trimming cost V 1 base and J 3 bases; bases outside gene matches: 1. CDR3 amino acids: CASSLTGGYYGYTF. The CDR3 bases are TGCGCCAGCAGCTTGACAGGGGGCTACTATGGCTACACCTTC.